Sequencing of this T cell receptor beta chain was carried out in a study of neurological immune-mediated disorders. Turning to the study itself: The disease course was relapsing-remitting in approximately 31 and secondary progressive in about 8.5% of the roughly 34 multiple sclerosis patients.

Synthesis of cDNA was accomplished via 5'RACE employing 10-nucleotide random UMIs. The output of every sequencing run, over 170 million TCR-beta sequences, came from 15-18 subjects. MiXCR, applied by TCRdb to the 5' RACE reads, yields one record per CDR3 protein. In the table there are 40,000 or so distinct CDR3 sequences, more than 2% of which are singletons. The CDR3 loop spans 15 amino acids. Trimming stripped 6 bases from V and 2 bases from J, with 15 bases between. This clonotype was counted many times. The unsorted libraries were made from 2 million PBMCs kept at -80 C. The J gene is TRBJ2-3, the V gene TRBV12-3 or TRBV12-4; either TRBD1 or TRBD2 may supply D (5 bases each). What was sequenced was PBMCs. This sequence originates from a man in his fifties with multiple sclerosis. The CDR3 DNA reads as TGTGCCAGCAGGGAACGGGACCCCGACACAGATACGCAGTATTTT. Translating it yields CASRERDPDTDTQYF.